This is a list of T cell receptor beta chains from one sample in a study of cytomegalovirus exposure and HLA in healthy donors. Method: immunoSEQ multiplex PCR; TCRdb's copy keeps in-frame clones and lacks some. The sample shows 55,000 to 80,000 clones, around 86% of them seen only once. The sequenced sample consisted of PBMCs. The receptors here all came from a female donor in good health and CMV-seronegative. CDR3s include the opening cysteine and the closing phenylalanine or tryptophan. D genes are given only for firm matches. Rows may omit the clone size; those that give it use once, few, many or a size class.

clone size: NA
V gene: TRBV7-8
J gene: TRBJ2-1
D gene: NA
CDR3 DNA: TGTGCCAGCGAAGAGAGCTCCTACAATGAGCAGTTCTTC
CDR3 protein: CASEESSYNEQFF

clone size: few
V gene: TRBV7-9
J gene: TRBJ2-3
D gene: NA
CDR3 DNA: TGTGCCAGCAGCACAACCCGCGGATTCGCGTTAGATACGCAGTATTTT
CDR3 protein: CASSTTRGFALDTQYF

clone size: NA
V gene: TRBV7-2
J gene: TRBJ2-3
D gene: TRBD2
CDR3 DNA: TGTGCCAGCAGCTCAGGACTAGCCACAGATACGCAGTATTTT
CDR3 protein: CASSSGLATDTQYF

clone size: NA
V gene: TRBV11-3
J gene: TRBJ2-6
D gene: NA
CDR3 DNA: TGTGCCAGCAATTCAGGGGTTTTGGCTGGGGCCAACGTCCTGACTTTC
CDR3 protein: CASNSGVLAGANVLTF

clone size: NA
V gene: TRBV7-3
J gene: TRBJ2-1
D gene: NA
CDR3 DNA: TGTGCCAGCAGCTTACGCGGCAGCCACAATGAGCAGTTCTTC
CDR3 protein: CASSLRGSHNEQFF

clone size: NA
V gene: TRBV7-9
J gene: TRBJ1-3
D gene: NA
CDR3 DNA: TGTGCCAGCAGAGCAGGAAACACCATATATTTT
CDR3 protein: CASRAGNTIYF

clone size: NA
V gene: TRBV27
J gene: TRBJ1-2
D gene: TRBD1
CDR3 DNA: TGTGCCAGCCAGCCGTATCGGGACAGAAGCTATGGCTACACCTTC
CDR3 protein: CASQPYRDRSYGYTF

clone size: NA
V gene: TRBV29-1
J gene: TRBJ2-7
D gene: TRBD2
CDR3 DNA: TGCAGCGTGCAGCCGGGGGGCTCCTACGAGCAGTACTTC
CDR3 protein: CSVQPGGSYEQYF

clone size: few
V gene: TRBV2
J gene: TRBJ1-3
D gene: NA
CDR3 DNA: TGTGCCAGCAGTGTCTCGGGTCCTCCAGGAAACACCATATATTTT
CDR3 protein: CASSVSGPPGNTIYF

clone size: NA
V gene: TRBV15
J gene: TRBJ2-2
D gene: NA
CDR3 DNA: TGTGCCACCAGCAGAGAAAGCGCCGGGGAGCTGTTTTTT
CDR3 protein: CATSRESAGELFF

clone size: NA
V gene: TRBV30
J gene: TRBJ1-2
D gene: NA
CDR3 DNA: TGTGCCTGGACCGACCAGGGGATGGGGGGCTACACCTTC
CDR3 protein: CAWTDQGMGGYTF

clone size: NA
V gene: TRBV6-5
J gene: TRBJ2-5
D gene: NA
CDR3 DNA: TGTGCCAGCAGTTACGGTTCTAGGGGGGGAGAGACCCAGTACTTC
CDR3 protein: CASSYGSRGGETQYF

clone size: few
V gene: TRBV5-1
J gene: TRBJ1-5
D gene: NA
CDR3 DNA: TGCGCCAGCGCTTCAGGGGATAGCAATCAGCCCCAGCATTTT
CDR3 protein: CASASGDSNQPQHF

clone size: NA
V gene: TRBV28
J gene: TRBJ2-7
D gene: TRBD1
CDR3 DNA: TGTGCCAGCAGTCCACCTGTACCGGGACAGGGGGCGTACGAGCAGTACTTC
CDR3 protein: CASSPPVPGQGAYEQYF

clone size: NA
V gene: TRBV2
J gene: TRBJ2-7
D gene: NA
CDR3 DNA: TGTGCCAGCAGTGCCCAGCCCGGAGCCTACGAGCAGTACTTC
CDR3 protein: CASSAQPGAYEQYF

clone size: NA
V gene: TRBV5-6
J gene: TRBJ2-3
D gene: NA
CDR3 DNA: TGTGCCAGCAGCCCGAACGGGGATACGCAGTATTTT
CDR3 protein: CASSPNGDTQYF

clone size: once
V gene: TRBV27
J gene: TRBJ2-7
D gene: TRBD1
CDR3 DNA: TGTGCCAGCAGTTCTCCGGGACAGGGAGTATACGAGCAGTACTTC
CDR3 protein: CASSSPGQGVYEQYF

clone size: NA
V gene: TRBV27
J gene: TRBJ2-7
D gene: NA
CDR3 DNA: TGTGCCAGCAGTTTAACACCGCTAGCGCTAAGCTACGAGCAGTACTTC
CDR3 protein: CASSLTPLALSYEQYF

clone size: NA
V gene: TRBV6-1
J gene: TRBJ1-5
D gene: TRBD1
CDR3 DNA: TGTGCCAGCAGTGGGGGACAGGGGGAGCAGCCCCAGCATTTT
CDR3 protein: CASSGGQGEQPQHF

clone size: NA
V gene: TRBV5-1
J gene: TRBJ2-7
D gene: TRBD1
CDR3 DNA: TGCGCCAGCAGCTTAGAAATGGGACAGGGGACCTACGAGCAGTACTTC
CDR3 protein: CASSLEMGQGTYEQYF

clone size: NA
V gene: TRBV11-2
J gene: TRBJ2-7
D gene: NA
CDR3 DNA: TGTGCCAGCAGCTTAGGTGTGGGGGCAGGCTACGAGCAGTACTTC
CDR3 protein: CASSLGVGAGYEQYF

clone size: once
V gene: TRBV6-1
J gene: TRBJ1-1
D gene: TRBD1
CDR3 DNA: TGTGCCAGCAGTGCCGGACAGGCTGACACTGAAGCTTTCTTT
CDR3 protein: CASSAGQADTEAFF

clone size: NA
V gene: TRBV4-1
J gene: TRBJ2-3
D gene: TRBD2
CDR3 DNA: TGCGCCAGCAGCCAATCTACTAGCGGGAGGAGTGGGGATACGCAGTATTTT
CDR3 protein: CASSQSTSGRSGDTQYF

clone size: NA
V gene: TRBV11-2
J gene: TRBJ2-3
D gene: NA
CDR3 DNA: TGTGCCAGCAGGGTTGGGCCTAGCACAGATACGCAGTATTTT
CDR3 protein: CASRVGPSTDTQYF

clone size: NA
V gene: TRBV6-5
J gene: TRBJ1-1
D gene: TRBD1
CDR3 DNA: TGTGCCAGCAAACAATACAGGGGTGAAAACACTGAAGCTTTCTTT
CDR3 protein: CASKQYRGENTEAFF

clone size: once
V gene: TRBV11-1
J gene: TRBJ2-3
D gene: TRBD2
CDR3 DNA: TGTGCCAGCAGACGGACTAGCGGGTTTACAGATACGCAGTATTTT
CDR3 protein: CASRRTSGFTDTQYF

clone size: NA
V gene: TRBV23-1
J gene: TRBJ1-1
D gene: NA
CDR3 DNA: TGCGCCAGCAGCCCCCCCCTCAGCGGACAGATGAACACTGAAGCTTTCTTT
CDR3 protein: CASSPPLSGQMNTEAFF

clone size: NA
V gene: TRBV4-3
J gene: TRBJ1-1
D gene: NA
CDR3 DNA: TGCGCCAGCAGCCAAGATGGGGGGATCGGCACTGAAGCTTTCTTT
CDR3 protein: CASSQDGGIGTEAFF

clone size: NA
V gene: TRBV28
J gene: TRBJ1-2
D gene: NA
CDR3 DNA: TGTGCCAGCCGGGCCCCCAATGGACTAAACTATGGCTACACCTTC
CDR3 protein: CASRAPNGLNYGYTF

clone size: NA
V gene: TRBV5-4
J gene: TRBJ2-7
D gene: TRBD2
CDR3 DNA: TGTGCCAGCAGCGTGACTAGCGCCGACTACGAGCAGTACTTC
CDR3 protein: CASSVTSADYEQYF

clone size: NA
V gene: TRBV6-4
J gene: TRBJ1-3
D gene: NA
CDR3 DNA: TGTGCCAGCATGGGAGGTGGCTCTGGAAACACCATATATTTT
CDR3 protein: CASMGGGSGNTIYF

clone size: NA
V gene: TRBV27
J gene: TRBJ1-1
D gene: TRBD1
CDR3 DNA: TGTGCCAGCAGAAGGGACAGGGTAAACACTGAAGCTTTCTTT
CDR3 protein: CASRRDRVNTEAFF

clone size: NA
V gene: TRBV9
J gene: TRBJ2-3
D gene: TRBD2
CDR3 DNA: TGTGCCAGCAGCCGCGGACTAGCGGGATTTACAGATACGCAGTATTTT
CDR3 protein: CASSRGLAGFTDTQYF

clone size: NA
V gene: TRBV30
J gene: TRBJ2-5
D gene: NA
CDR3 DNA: TGTGCCTGGAGTGCCAGACTTATCCAAGAGACCCAGTACTTC
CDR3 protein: CAWSARLIQETQYF

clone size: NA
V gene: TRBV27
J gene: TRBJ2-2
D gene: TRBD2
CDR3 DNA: TGTGCCAGCGCTCCACTAGCGGGGGGGTACACCGGGGAGCTGTTTTTT
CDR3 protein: CASAPLAGGYTGELFF

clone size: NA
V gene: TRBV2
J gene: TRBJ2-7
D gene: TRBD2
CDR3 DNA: TGTGCCAGTGACCTAGCGGGGGCTTTCTACGAGCAGTACTTC
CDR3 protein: CASDLAGAFYEQYF

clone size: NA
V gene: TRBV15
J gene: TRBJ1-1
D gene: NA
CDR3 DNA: TGTGCCACCAGCAGAGATAAGTGGACAGAGAACACTGAAGCTTTCTTT
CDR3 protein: CATSRDKWTENTEAFF

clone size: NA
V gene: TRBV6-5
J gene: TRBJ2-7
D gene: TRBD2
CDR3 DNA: TGTGCCAGCAGTTACCTTGCGGGAGGGGACTACGAGCAGTACTTC
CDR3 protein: CASSYLAGGDYEQYF

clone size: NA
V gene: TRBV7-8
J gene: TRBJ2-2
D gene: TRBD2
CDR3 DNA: TGTGCCAGCAGCTTCTGGACTAGCAGCACCGGGGAGCTGTTTTTT
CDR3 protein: CASSFWTSSTGELFF

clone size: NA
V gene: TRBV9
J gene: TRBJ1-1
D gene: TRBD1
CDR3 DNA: TGTGCCAGCAGCGTAGGTCTTGGACAGGGGAAGGACACTGAAGCTTTCTTT
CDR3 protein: CASSVGLGQGKDTEAFF

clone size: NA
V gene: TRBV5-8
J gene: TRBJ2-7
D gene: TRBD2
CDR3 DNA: TGTGCCAGCAGCTTTAACCGGGACTATCAGTACTTC
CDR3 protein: CASSFNRDYQYF

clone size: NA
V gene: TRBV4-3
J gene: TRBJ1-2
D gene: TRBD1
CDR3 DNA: TGCGCCAGCAGCCAGGAGACAGGGAACTATGGCTACACCTTC
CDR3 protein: CASSQETGNYGYTF

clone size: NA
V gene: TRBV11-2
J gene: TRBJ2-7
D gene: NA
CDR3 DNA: TGTGCCAGCAGCCGTTGGGCAGACTACTACGAGCAGTACTTC
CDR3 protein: CASSRWADYYEQYF

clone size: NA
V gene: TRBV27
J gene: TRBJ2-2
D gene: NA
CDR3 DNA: TGTGCCAGCAGTTTATCGTCGGGGTTTGGCGGGGAGCTGTTTTTT
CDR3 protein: CASSLSSGFGGELFF